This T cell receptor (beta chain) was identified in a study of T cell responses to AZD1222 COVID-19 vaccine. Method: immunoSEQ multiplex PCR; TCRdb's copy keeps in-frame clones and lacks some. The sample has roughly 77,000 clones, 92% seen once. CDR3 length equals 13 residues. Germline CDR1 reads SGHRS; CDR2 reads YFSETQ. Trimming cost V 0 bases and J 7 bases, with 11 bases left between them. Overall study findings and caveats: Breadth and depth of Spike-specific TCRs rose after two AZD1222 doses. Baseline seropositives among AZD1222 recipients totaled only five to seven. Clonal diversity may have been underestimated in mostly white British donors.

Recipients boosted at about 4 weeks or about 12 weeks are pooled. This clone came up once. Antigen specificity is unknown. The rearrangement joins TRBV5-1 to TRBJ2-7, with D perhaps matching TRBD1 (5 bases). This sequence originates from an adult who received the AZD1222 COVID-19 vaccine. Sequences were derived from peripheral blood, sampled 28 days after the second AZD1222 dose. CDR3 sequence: CASSLGQLDEQYF. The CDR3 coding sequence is TGCGCCAGCAGCTTGGGACAGCTTGATGAGCAGTACTTC.